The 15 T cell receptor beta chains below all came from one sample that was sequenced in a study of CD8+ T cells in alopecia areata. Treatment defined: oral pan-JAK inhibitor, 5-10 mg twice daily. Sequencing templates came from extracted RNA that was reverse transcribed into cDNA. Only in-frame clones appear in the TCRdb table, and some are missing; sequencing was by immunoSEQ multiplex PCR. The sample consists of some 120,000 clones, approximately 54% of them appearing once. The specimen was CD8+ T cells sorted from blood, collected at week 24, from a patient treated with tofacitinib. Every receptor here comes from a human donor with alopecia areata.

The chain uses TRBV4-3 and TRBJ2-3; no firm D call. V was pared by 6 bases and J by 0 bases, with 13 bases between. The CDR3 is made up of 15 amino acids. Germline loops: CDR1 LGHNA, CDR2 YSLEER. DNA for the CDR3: TGCGCCAGCAGTCCGGACGGTACTAGCACAGATACGCAGTATTTT. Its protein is CASSPDGTSTDTQYF.

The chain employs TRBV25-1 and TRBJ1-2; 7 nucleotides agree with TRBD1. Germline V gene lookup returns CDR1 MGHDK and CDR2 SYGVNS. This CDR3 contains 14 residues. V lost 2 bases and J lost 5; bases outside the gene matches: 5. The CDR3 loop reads CASSEPGTAYGYTF. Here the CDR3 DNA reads TGTGCCAGCAGTGAACCCGGGACAGCGTATGGCTACACCTTC.

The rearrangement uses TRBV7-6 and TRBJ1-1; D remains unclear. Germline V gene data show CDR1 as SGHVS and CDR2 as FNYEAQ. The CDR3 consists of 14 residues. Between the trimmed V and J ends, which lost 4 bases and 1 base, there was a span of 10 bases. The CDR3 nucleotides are TGTGCCAGCAGCTACCCGGAGGGGAACACTGAAGCTTTCTTT. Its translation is CASSYPEGNTEAFF.

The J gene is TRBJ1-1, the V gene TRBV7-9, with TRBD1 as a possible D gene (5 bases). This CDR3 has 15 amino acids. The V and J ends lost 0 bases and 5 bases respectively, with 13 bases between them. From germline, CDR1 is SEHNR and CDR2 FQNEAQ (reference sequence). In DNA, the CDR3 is TGTGCCAGCAGCTTAGCCCTTGGGGGGGGAACTGAAGCTTTCTTT. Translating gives CASSLALGGGTEAFF.

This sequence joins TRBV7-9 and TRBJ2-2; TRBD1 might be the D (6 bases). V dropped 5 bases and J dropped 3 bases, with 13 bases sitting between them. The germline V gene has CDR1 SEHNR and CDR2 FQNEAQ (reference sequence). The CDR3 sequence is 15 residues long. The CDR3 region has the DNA TGTGCCAGCAGCCGAAAACAGGGCGACACCGGGGAGCTGTTTTTT. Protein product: CASSRKQGDTGELFF.

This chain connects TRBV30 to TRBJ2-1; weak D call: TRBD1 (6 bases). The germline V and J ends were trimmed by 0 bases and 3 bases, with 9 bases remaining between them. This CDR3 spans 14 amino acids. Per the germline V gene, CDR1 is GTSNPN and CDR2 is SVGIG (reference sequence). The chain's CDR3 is CAWSVLGHYNEQFF. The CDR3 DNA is TGTGCCTGGAGTGTTCTGGGACACTACAATGAGCAGTTCTTC. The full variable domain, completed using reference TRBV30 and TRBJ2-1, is SQTIHQWPATLVQPVGSPLSLECTVEGTSNPNLYWYRQAAGRGLQLLFYSVGIGQISSEVPQNLSASRPQDRQFILSSKKLLLSDSGFYLCAWSVLGHYNEQFFGPGTRLTVL.

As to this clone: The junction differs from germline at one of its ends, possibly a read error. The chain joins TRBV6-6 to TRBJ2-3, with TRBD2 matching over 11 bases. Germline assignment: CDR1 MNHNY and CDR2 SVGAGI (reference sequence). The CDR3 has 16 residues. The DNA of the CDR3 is TGTGCCAGCAGTGACTCGACTAGCGGGGGCACAGATACGCAGTATTTT. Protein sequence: CASSDSTSGGTDTQYF.

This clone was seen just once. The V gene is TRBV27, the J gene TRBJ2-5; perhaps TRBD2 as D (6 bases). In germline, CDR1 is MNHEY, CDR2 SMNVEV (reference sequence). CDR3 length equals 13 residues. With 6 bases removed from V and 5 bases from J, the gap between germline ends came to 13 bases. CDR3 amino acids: CASSWAGWETQYF. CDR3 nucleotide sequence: TGTGCCAGCAGCTGGGCGGGGTGGGAGACCCAGTACTTC.

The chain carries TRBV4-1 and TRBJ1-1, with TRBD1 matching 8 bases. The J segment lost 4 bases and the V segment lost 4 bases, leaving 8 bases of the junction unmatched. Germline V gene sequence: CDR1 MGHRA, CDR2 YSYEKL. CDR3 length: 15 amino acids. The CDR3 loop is CASSPAATGGTEAFF. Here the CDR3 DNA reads TGCGCCAGCAGCCCAGCGGCCACAGGGGGCACTGAAGCTTTCTTT.

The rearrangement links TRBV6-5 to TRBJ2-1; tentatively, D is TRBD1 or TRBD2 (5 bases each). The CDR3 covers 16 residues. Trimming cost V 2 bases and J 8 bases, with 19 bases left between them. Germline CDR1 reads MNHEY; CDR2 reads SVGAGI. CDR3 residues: CASSYSGGELTDEQFF. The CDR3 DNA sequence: TGTGCCAGCAGTTACAGTGGGGGTGAGTTAACGGATGAGCAGTTCTTC.

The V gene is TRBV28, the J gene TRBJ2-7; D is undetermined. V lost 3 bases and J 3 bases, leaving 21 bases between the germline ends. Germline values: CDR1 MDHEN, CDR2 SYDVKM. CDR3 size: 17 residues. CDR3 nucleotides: TGTGCCAGCAGTTTGCGCCTGTCCAGTCTCAGCAGCTACGAGCAGTACTTC. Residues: CASSLRLSSLSSYEQYF.

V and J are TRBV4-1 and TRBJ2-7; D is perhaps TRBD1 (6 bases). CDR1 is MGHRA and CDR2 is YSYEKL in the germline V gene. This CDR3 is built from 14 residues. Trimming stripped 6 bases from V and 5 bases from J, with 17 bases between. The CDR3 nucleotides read TGCGCCAGCAGTCACACGACAGGTGACAACGAGCAGTACTTC. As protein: CASSHTTGDNEQYF.

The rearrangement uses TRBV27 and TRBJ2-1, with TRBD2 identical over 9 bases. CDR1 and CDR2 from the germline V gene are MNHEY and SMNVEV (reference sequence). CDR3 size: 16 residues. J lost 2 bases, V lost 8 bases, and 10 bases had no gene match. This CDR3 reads CASGVVRGGPYNEQFF. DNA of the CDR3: TGTGCCAGCGGTGTCGTGCGGGGGGGCCCCTACAATGAGCAGTTCTTC.

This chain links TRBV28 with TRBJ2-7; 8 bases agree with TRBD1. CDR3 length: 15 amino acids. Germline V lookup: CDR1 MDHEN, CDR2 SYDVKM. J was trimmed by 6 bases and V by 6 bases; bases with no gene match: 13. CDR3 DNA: TGTGCCAGCAGCCCGACATCCGGGACAGGAGCCGAGCAGTACTTC. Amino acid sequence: CASSPTSGTGAEQYF.

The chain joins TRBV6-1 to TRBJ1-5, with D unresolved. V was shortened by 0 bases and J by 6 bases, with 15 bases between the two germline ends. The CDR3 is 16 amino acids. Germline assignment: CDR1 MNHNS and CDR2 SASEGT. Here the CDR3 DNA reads TGTGCCAGCAGTGAAGCACCCAGAGGCGCCGTTCAGCCCCAGCATTTT. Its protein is CASSEAPRGAVQPQHF.